This TCR beta chain is drawn from a study of T cells after yellow fever vaccination. This clonotype was detected ten times or more. MiXCR, run by TCRdb on the 5' RACE reads, gives a single entry per CDR3 protein. The sample records tens of thousands of distinct CDR3 sequences, about 6% being singletons. Notes on the study in general: Sorted repertoires could include abundant contaminating clonotypes from bulk cells. Subsequent booster samples again held most clones from primary vaccination (approximately 95% CD4, 85% to 90% CD8). Peaking on day 5 versus 15, the secondary response was faster but weaker.

Germline loops: CDR1 DFQATT, CDR2 SNEGSKA (reference sequence). Trimming removed 2 bases from V and 0 bases from J, with 11 bases in between. This CDR3 is 15 amino acids long. The chain carries TRBV20-1 and TRBJ1-3; D unclear. Sequenced here: PBMCs, either bulk or a sorted T-cell subset (CD4+, CD8+, memory, or dextramer-sorted; not recorded which), sampled on the day of the yellow fever booster vaccination. This sequence was found in a man aged 25 to 45 who received the YFV17D yellow fever vaccine. The CDR3 here is CSARIGQNSGNTIYF. DNA for the CDR3: TGCAGTGCTAGAATTGGGCAGAACTCTGGAAACACCATATATTTT.